This T cell receptor (beta chain) was retrieved from a study of regulatory T cells in long-lasting Graves disease. Study-wide findings and caveats: Persistent disease exhibited a predilection for TRBV28, TRBJ1-2 and TRBJ2-5. Relative to new patients (under 1,000), persistent patients exhibited greater sharing of public clonotypes (around 2,800).

As for this clonotype: Its antigen remains unknown.

iRepertoire HTBI primers and Arm-PCR of CDR3 regions built TCR beta libraries. One entry per CDR3 protein, called by TCRdb with MiXCR from the multiplex PCR reads. The sample contains roughly 220,000 distinct CDR3 sequences, about a sixth of which appear only once. This CDR3 comprises 13 residues. Per the germline V gene, CDR1 is SQVTM and CDR2 is ANQGSEA. Between the trimmed V and J ends, which lost 3 bases and 5 bases, there was a span of 13 bases. The time point is: newly diagnosed GD, antithyroid drugs for less than 3 months. Making the TCR library involved RNA that had been extracted from PBMCs. The clonotype originates from a female donor with Graves disease. The V gene is TRBV29-1, the J gene TRBJ1-1; D not certain. This specimen was peripheral blood mononuclear cells (PBMCs), taken at new diagnosis, from a patient treated with antithyroid drugs. The DNA of the CDR3 is TGCAGCGTTGAGGCCGGGTCGGGGACTGAAGCTTTCTTT. Its translation: CSVEAGSGTEAFF.